Listed below are T cell receptor beta chains from one sample, sequenced in a study of OX40 agonist ivuxolimab in advanced cancers. Sequencing was performed with immunoSEQ multiplex PCR; in TCRdb, only in-frame clones are kept and a portion is missing. Of around 67,000 clones in the sample, 70% to 90% were seen once. The sequencing here drew on CD4+ or CD8+ T cells sorted from blood, taken in a trial of the OX40 agonist ivuxolimab. These TCRs come from an adult with an advanced solid tumor such as melanoma, head and neck, liver or kidney cancer. Both conserved end residues are part of each CDR3. The D gene is left open where the match is weak. A clone size is listed for some rows: how often the clone was seen (once, few, many), or a class if it is expanded.

V: TRBV7-3
size: -
D: -
J: TRBJ2-1
CDR3: CASSRGSYNEQFF
DNA: TGTGCCAGCAGCCGCGGGTCCTACAATGAGCAGTTCTTC

V: TRBV29-1
size: -
D: TRBD1
J: TRBJ1-2
CDR3: CSVGQGAVGYTF
DNA: TGCAGCGTGGGACAGGGGGCAGTTGGCTACACCTTC

V: TRBV30
size: -
D: -
J: TRBJ1-1
CDR3: CAWSLGGGPPPEAFF
DNA: TGTGCCTGGAGCCTCGGCGGGGGTCCCCCGCCAGAAGCTTTCTTT

V: TRBV4-1
size: -
D: -
J: TRBJ2-1
CDR3: CASSQVIGEQFF
DNA: TGCGCCAGCAGCCAAGTTATAGGGGAGCAGTTCTTC

V: TRBV27
size: -
D: TRBD2
J: TRBJ2-6
CDR3: CASSSGGAGANVLTF
DNA: TGTGCCAGCAGTTCGGGGGGTGCTGGGGCCAACGTCCTGACTTTC

V: TRBV4-1
size: -
D: -
J: TRBJ2-3
CDR3: CASSHNDRMPSDTQYF
DNA: TGCGCCAGCAGCCACAACGACAGGATGCCCTCAGATACGCAGTATTTT

V: TRBV18
size: -
D: -
J: TRBJ2-7
CDR3: CASSPLGGGEQYF
DNA: TGTGCCAGCTCACCACTTGGGGGAGGCGAGCAGTACTTC

V: TRBV5-1
size: once
D: TRBD1
J: TRBJ1-2
CDR3: CASSGDRGGYGYTF
DNA: TGCGCCAGCAGCGGGGACAGGGGAGGGTATGGCTACACCTTC

V: TRBV6-5
size: -
D: -
J: TRBJ1-5
CDR3: CASRKGIPNQPQHF
DNA: TGTGCCAGCAGAAAAGGGATCCCCAATCAGCCCCAGCATTTT

V: TRBV6-5
size: -
D: -
J: TRBJ1-6
CDR3: CASSYRTENSPLHF
DNA: TGTGCCAGCAGTTACAGGACAGAGAATTCACCCCTCCACTTT

V: TRBV6-5
size: -
D: TRBD2
J: TRBJ2-7
CDR3: CASSYAAGAYEQYF
DNA: TGTGCCAGCAGTTACGCAGCGGGAGCCTACGAGCAGTACTTC

V: TRBV6-6
size: -
D: -
J: TRBJ1-2
CDR3: CASSYSSTSYYGYTF
DNA: TGTGCCAGCAGTTACTCGTCGACCAGCTACTATGGCTACACCTTC

V: TRBV11-3
size: -
D: TRBD1
J: TRBJ2-5
CDR3: CASSLGTGPSFQETQYF
DNA: TGTGCCAGCAGCTTAGGGACAGGGCCATCGTTTCAAGAGACCCAGTACTTC

V: TRBV7-6
size: -
D: -
J: TRBJ2-1
CDR3: CASSLEVGFPYNEQFF
DNA: TGTGCCAGCAGCTTAGAGGTGGGATTCCCCTACAATGAGCAGTTCTTC

V: TRBV27
size: -
D: -
J: TRBJ1-1
CDR3: CASRDRNTEAFF
DNA: TGTGCCAGCCGAGACAGGAACACTGAAGCTTTCTTT

V: TRBV30
size: -
D: TRBD1
J: TRBJ2-7
CDR3: CAWHPGTGGTSYEQYF
DNA: TGTGCCTGGCACCCCGGGACAGGGGGAACCTCCTACGAGCAGTACTTC

V: TRBV4-3
size: -
D: -
J: TRBJ2-2
CDR3: CASSQDSQPNTGELFF
DNA: TGCGCCAGCAGCCAAGATAGTCAGCCGAACACCGGGGAGCTGTTTTTT

V: TRBV27
size: -
D: -
J: TRBJ2-6
CDR3: CASSTKNWLQSRANVLTF
DNA: TGTGCCAGCAGTACCAAGAACTGGCTACAAAGTCGGGCCAACGTCCTGACTTTC

V: TRBV18
size: once
D: TRBD2
J: TRBJ2-7
CDR3: CASSTGLLYYEQYF
DNA: TGTGCCAGCTCAACGGGACTACTCTACTACGAGCAGTACTTC

V: TRBV5-5
size: -
D: -
J: TRBJ1-2
CDR3: CASSLPGAAYGYTF
DNA: TGTGCCAGCAGCTTACCTGGGGCCGCCTATGGCTACACCTTC

V: TRBV7-2
size: -
D: TRBD2
J: TRBJ2-7
CDR3: CASSARTSGIGLREQYF
DNA: TGTGCCAGCAGCGCCCGGACTAGCGGGATTGGATTACGCGAGCAGTACTTC

V: TRBV19
size: -
D: -
J: TRBJ2-6
CDR3: CASRGGNSGANVLTF
DNA: TGTGCCAGTAGAGGGGGGAACTCTGGGGCCAACGTCCTGACTTTC

V: TRBV7-2
size: -
D: -
J: TRBJ2-3
CDR3: CASSLRQTDTQYF
DNA: TGTGCCAGCAGCTTGAGACAGACAGATACGCAGTATTTT

V: TRBV6-1
size: -
D: -
J: TRBJ2-1
CDR3: CASTAGYNEQFF
DNA: TGTGCCAGCACTGCAGGATACAATGAGCAGTTCTTC

V: TRBV27
size: -
D: -
J: TRBJ2-3
CDR3: CASRKGTFLIHTDTQYF
DNA: TGTGCCAGCAGAAAAGGGACTTTCCTCATACACACAGATACGCAGTATTTT

V: TRBV19
size: -
D: TRBD2
J: TRBJ2-1
CDR3: CATALGLTYNEQFF
DNA: TGTGCCACGGCGTTGGGACTAACCTACAATGAGCAGTTCTTC

V: TRBV21-1
size: -
D: -
J: TRBJ2-7
CDR3: CAPIGGKEYYEQYF
DNA: TGTGCCCCGATAGGAGGGAAAGAATACTACGAGCAGTACTTC

V: TRBV6-1
size: -
D: -
J: TRBJ1-2
CDR3: CASTLDSRAYGYTF
DNA: TGTGCCAGCACCCTAGACAGTAGGGCCTATGGCTACACCTTC

V: TRBV4-3
size: -
D: TRBD1
J: TRBJ2-7
CDR3: CASSQVQGAAYEQYF
DNA: TGCGCCAGCAGCCAAGTACAGGGGGCCGCCTACGAGCAGTACTTC

V: TRBV9
size: -
D: TRBD1
J: TRBJ1-2
CDR3: CASSVEDRSYGYTF
DNA: TGTGCCAGCAGCGTAGAGGACAGGTCCTATGGCTACACCTTC

V: TRBV6-5
size: -
D: -
J: TRBJ2-1
CDR3: CASSYGVLDNEQFF
DNA: TGTGCCAGCAGTTACGGGGTGCTGGACAATGAGCAGTTCTTC

V: TRBV19
size: -
D: -
J: TRBJ2-5
CDR3: CASSFRRTGSQETQYF
DNA: TGTGCCAGTAGTTTTCGGAGAACAGGGTCCCAAGAGACCCAGTACTTC

V: TRBV5-1
size: -
D: TRBD1
J: TRBJ2-7
CDR3: CASSIDRGEQYF
DNA: TGCGCCAGCAGCATCGACAGGGGCGAGCAGTACTTC

V: TRBV5-1
size: -
D: TRBD2
J: TRBJ2-5
CDR3: CASSSSSGQETQYF
DNA: TGCGCCAGCAGCTCATCTAGCGGGCAAGAGACCCAGTACTTC

V: TRBV2
size: once
D: -
J: TRBJ1-5
CDR3: CAPQRRDTGGNQPQHF
DNA: TGTGCCCCGCAAAGAAGGGACACTGGGGGCAATCAGCCCCAGCATTTT

V: TRBV7-2
size: -
D: -
J: TRBJ1-5
CDR3: CASSLDRGNQPQHF
DNA: TGTGCCAGCAGCTTAGACAGGGGCAATCAGCCCCAGCATTTT

V: TRBV10-1
size: once
D: -
J: TRBJ1-3
CDR3: CASSDPGQSSGNTIYF
DNA: TGCGCCAGCAGTGATCCTGGACAGTCCTCTGGAAACACCATATATTTT

V: TRBV30
size: -
D: -
J: TRBJ2-5
CDR3: CAWRRVQIKTQYF
DNA: TGTGCCTGGAGGAGGGTACAGATCAAGACCCAGTACTTC

V: TRBV29-1
size: -
D: -
J: TRBJ2-7
CDR3: CSVELRGAYEQYF
DNA: TGCAGCGTTGAGCTCAGGGGCGCCTACGAGCAGTACTTC

V: TRBV6-5
size: -
D: TRBD2
J: TRBJ2-7
CDR3: CASWEGSAYEQYF
DNA: TGTGCCAGCTGGGAGGGGTCAGCCTACGAGCAGTACTTC

V: TRBV5-1
size: -
D: -
J: TRBJ2-7
CDR3: CASSLAGSEQYF
DNA: TGCGCCAGCAGCTTGGCCGGGTCCGAGCAGTACTTC

V: TRBV18
size: -
D: -
J: TRBJ1-4
CDR3: CASSPPGENEKLFF
DNA: TGTGCCAGCTCACCACCGGGGGAAAATGAAAAACTGTTTTTT

V: TRBV9
size: -
D: TRBD2
J: TRBJ2-3
CDR3: CASSGTSGGAVGDTQYF
DNA: TGTGCCAGCAGCGGAACTAGCGGGGGGGCAGTAGGAGATACGCAGTATTTT

V: TRBV30
size: -
D: -
J: TRBJ1-2
CDR3: CAWSGRFYGYTF
DNA: TGTGCCTGGAGTGGGCGCTTCTATGGCTACACCTTC

V: TRBV19
size: -
D: -
J: TRBJ1-5
CDR3: CASTGEGVGQYSNQPQHF
DNA: TGTGCCAGTACGGGAGAAGGGGTTGGACAATATAGCAATCAGCCCCAGCATTTT

V: TRBV18
size: -
D: TRBD2
J: TRBJ2-7
CDR3: CASSPGLAGTYEQYF
DNA: TGTGCCAGCTCACCGGGACTAGCGGGAACCTACGAGCAGTACTTC

V: TRBV19
size: -
D: -
J: TRBJ2-6
CDR3: CASSQGAGANVLTF
DNA: TGTGCCAGTAGCCAGGGTGCTGGGGCCAACGTCCTGACTTTC

V: TRBV7-2
size: -
D: -
J: TRBJ2-1
CDR3: CASSSSGAGMGSGVEFF
DNA: TGTGCCAGCAGCTCAAGCGGTGCAGGGATGGGGTCGGGGGTTGAGTTCTTC

V: TRBV25-1
size: -
D: -
J: TRBJ1-4
CDR3: CASSLSMMTGKLFF
DNA: TGTGCCAGTTCGTTGAGCATGATGACCGGAAAACTGTTTTTT

V: TRBV5-1
size: -
D: -
J: TRBJ1-1
CDR3: CASSLDGVRDTEAFF
DNA: TGCGCCAGCAGCTTGGACGGGGTGAGGGACACTGAAGCTTTCTTT

V: TRBV19
size: -
D: TRBD1
J: TRBJ2-5
CDR3: CASSSRGTGQETQYF
DNA: TGTGCCAGTAGCTCCCGAGGGACAGGCCAAGAGACCCAGTACTTC

V: TRBV19
size: -
D: -
J: TRBJ2-2
CDR3: CASRSGFGTGELFF
DNA: TGTGCCAGTAGATCCGGATTTGGCACCGGGGAGCTGTTTTTT

V: TRBV6-5
size: -
D: -
J: TRBJ2-3
CDR3: CASSYSTTGWDTQYF
DNA: TGTGCCAGCAGTTACTCGACAACAGGCTGGGATACGCAGTATTTT

V: TRBV2
size: -
D: -
J: TRBJ1-6
CDR3: CASSELSNSPLHF
DNA: TGTGCCAGCAGTGAATTATCAAATTCACCCCTCCACTTT

V: TRBV5-4
size: -
D: TRBD1
J: TRBJ2-5
CDR3: CASSRDRGETQYF
DNA: TGTGCCAGCAGCCGGGACAGGGGAGAGACCCAGTACTTC

V: TRBV6-6
size: -
D: -
J: TRBJ1-1
CDR3: CASKGTQYEMNTEAFF
DNA: TGTGCCAGCAAAGGGACACAATACGAGATGAACACTGAAGCTTTCTTT

V: TRBV6-1
size: -
D: TRBD1
J: TRBJ1-2
CDR3: CASSAWDSPWGYTF
DNA: TGTGCCAGCAGTGCGTGGGACAGCCCCTGGGGCTACACCTTC

V: TRBV9
size: -
D: -
J: TRBJ2-3
CDR3: CASSVYYGRTDTQYF
DNA: TGTGCCAGCAGCGTATATTACGGCCGCACAGATACGCAGTATTTT